The rows below give T cell receptor beta chains drawn from one sample of a study of Graves' ophthalmopathy and Graves' hyperthyroidism. MiXCR, applied by TCRdb to the multiplex PCR reads, yields one record per CDR3 protein. The repertoire includes approximately 540,000 distinct CDR3 sequences, approximately 37% of them detected once, and about 4.6% sits in the top ten. The sequencing sample was made of peripheral blood or thyroid tissue (not recorded which). Receptors were obtained from an adult man with Graves' hyperthyroidism. The CDR3 runs from the conserved cysteine through the conserved F or W. D genes are given only for firm matches. Not all rows give a size; the values are once, few, many and, for expanded clones, a class.

14	NA	NA	TRBV7-3	TRBJ1-6	TGTGCCAGCAGCGAGGGACTCGCGAATTCACCCCTCCACTTT	CASSEGLANSPLHF
15	NA	NA	TRBV6-5	TRBJ2-3	TGTGCCAGCAGTTACCGGGCATGGGGCACAGATACGCAGTATTTT	CASSYRAWGTDTQYF
15	TRBD2	NA	TRBV20-1	TRBJ2-7	TGCAGTGCTAGGGGTCAGGGACTAGCGGGGAGGGAGCAGTACTTC	CSARGQGLAGREQYF
15	TRBD2	few	TRBV20-1	TRBJ2-7	TGCAGTGCTAGTTACGGGAGGGAAATAAGCCACGAGCAGTACTTC	CSASYGREISHEQYF
12	NA	NA	TRBV28	TRBJ1-2	TGTGCCAGCAGTTCGGCAGGGTCGGGCTACACCTTC	CASSSAGSGYTF
13	NA	NA	TRBV6-5	TRBJ1-5	TGTGCCAGCAGTTACAAGGGGCGTCAGCCCCCGCATTTT	CASSYKGRQPPHF
15	TRBD2	NA	TRBV2	TRBJ2-7	TGTGCCAGCATGCCCGGACTAGCGGCAAACAATGAGCAGTACTTC	CASMPGLAANNEQYF
13	NA	many	TRBV29-1	TRBJ1-1	TGCAGCGTTGAGCGACAGTTAAACACTGAAGCTTTCTTT	CSVERQLNTEAFF
17	NA	few	TRBV4-1	TRBJ1-5	TGCGCCAGCAGCCGAGATCCCAGAACGCGTTCCGATCAGCCCCAGCATTTT	CASSRDPRTRSDQPQHF
15	NA	NA	TRBV13	TRBJ2-6	TGCGCCAGCAGCATAGGGGGATCTGGGGCCAACGTCCTGACTTTC	CASSIGGSGANVLTF
16	TRBD1	few	TRBV7-9	TRBJ2-7	TGTGCCAGCAGCCCTTATGGACAGGGGGCAGCCGGCGAGCAGTACTTC	CASSPYGQGAAGEQYF
15	NA	many	TRBV20-1	TRBJ2-7	TGCAGTGCCAGCGGGTTTGGCGGATTGAGCTACGAGCAGTACTTC	CSASGFGGLSYEQYF
15	TRBD1	many	TRBV6-5	TRBJ1-1	TGTGCCAGCTATACAGGGGGAAATATGAACACTGAAGCTTTCTTT	CASYTGGNMNTEAFF
16	NA	many	TRBV4-1	TRBJ1-2	TGCGCCAGCAGCCAAGATCTGGGGGGCGGAGTGGGTGGCTACACCTTC	CASSQDLGGGVGGYTF
12	NA	many	TRBV7-9	TRBJ1-5	TGTGCCAGCAGCCTAGGCAATCAGCCCCAGCATTTT	CASSLGNQPQHF
15	NA	NA	TRBV10-3	TRBJ1-1	TGTGCCATCAGTTTATGGGGAGAACGGAACACTGAAGCTTTCTTT	CAISLWGERNTEAFF
13	NA	many	TRBV29-1	TRBJ2-2	TGCAGCGTTGAAGATTTGACGGACGGGGAGCTGTTTTTT	CSVEDLTDGELFF
15	TRBD1	NA	TRBV24-1	TRBJ2-1	TGTGCCACCAGTGACCAGGGGGCTTTCTACAATGAGCAGTTCTTC	CATSDQGAFYNEQFF
14	NA	NA	TRBV30	TRBJ2-5	TGTGCCTGGCTAGGGGCAGGGAGGTTGGAGACCCAGTACTTC	CAWLGAGRLETQYF
17	NA	NA	TRBV7-3	TRBJ1-1	TGTGCCAGCAGCTTAGACCCGATGGGCCTGGGAGGGACTGAAGCTTTCTTT	CASSLDPMGLGGTEAFF
13	NA	NA	TRBV9	TRBJ1-6	TGTGCCAGCAGCGTAGGGGGCTTTTCACCCCTCCACTTT	CASSVGGFSPLHF
12	NA	many	TRBV19	TRBJ1-2	TGTGCCAGTAGTATAAGAGAGGGCGGCTACACCTTC	CASSIREGGYTF
14	TRBD1	NA	TRBV29-1	TRBJ1-5	TGCAGCGTGGAGGACAGGGTGGGCGATCAGCCCCAGCATTTT	CSVEDRVGDQPQHF
14	NA	many	TRBV7-2	TRBJ2-7	TGTGCCAGCAGCCAGCCGACTAGATCCTACGAGCAGTACTTC	CASSQPTRSYEQYF
15	NA	many	TRBV9	TRBJ1-2	TGTGCCAGCAGCCCCCTGGACGGGAGATTCTATGGCTACACCTTC	CASSPLDGRFYGYTF
15	NA	many	TRBV19	TRBJ1-2	TGTGCCAGTAGTATACAGGCGACGGCTAACTATGGCTACACCTTC	CASSIQATANYGYTF
12	NA	many	TRBV28	TRBJ2-2	TGTGCCAGCAGTTCCCAGAACTGGGAGCTGTTTTTT	CASSSQNWELFF
16	TRBD2	NA	TRBV20-1	TRBJ2-1	TGCAGTGCCTCCGAGACTTCTAGCGGGTTTTACAATGAGCAGTTCTTC	CSASETSSGFYNEQFF